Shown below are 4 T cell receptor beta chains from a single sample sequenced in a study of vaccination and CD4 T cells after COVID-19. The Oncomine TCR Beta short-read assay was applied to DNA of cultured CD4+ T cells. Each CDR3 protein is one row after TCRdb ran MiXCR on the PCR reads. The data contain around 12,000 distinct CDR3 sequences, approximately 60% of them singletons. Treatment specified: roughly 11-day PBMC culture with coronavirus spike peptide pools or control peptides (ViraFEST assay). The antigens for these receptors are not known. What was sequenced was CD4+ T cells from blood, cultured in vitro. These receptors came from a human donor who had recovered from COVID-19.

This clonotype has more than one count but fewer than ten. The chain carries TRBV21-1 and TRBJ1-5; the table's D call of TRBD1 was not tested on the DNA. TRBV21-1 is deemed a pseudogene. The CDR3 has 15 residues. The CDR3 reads CASSKAGGGRLPQHF. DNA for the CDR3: TGTGCCAGCAGCAAAGCGGGCGGGGGCAGATTGCCCCAGCATTTT.

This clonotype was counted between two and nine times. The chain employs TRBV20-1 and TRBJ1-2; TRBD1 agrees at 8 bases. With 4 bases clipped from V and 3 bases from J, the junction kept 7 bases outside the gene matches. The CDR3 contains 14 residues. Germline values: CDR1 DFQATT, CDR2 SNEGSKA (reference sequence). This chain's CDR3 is CSATFTTGDYGYTF. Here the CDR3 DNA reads TGCAGTGCTACCTTTACGACAGGGGACTATGGCTACACCTTC.

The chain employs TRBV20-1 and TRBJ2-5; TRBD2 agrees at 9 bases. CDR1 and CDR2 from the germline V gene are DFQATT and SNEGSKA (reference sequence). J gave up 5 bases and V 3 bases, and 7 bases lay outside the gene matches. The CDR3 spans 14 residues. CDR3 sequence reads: CSASMVAGVETQYF. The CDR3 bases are TGCAGTGCTAGTATGGTAGCGGGAGTTGAGACCCAGTACTTC.

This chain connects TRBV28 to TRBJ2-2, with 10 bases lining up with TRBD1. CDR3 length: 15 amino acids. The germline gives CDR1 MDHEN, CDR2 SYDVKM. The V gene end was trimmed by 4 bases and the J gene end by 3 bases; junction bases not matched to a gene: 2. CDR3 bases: TGTGCCAGCAGTTCGGGGACAGGGGACACCGGGGAGCTGTTTTTT. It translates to CASSSGTGDTGELFF.